These 2 T cell receptor beta chains came from one sample sequenced in a study of cytomegalovirus exposure and HLA in healthy donors. Vbeta (60) and Jbeta (13) primers were used in the PCR. Sequencing used immunoSEQ multiplex PCR; TCRdb keeps in-frame clones, though not all of them. The sample has 150,000 to 170,000 clones; around 80% are singletons. The specimen sequenced was PBMCs. The receptors originated from a man between 18 and 29 years old in good health and CMV-seronegative.

This clone was counted only a few times. This rearrangement joins TRBV5-4 to TRBJ2-2, with 8 nucleotides matching TRBD1. CDR1 SGHNT and CDR2 YYREEE come from the germline V gene (reference sequence). This CDR3 spans 13 amino acids. CDR3 sequence: CAAGQGWTGELFF. The CDR3 DNA follows: TGTGCTGCTGGACAGGGTTGGACCGGGGAGCTGTTTTTT.

The chain joins TRBV5-5 to TRBJ2-7, with 9 bases aligning to TRBD2. There are 14 residues in the CDR3. Losses at the gene ends were 4 bases for V and 4 bases for J; bases not matched to a gene: 6. CDR1 and CDR2 (germline): SGHKS, YYEKEE (reference sequence). The CDR3 coding sequence is TGTGCCAGCAGCCCGGGACTAGCTACATACGAGCAGTACTTC. It translates to CASSPGLATYEQYF. The whole variable domain, filled in from reference TRBV5-5 and TRBJ2-7, reads DAGVTQSPTHLIKTRGQQVTLRCSPISGHKSVSWYQQVLGQGPQFIFQYYEKEERGRGNFPDRFSARQFPNYSSELNVNALLLGDSALYLCASSPGLATYEQYFGPGTRLTVT.